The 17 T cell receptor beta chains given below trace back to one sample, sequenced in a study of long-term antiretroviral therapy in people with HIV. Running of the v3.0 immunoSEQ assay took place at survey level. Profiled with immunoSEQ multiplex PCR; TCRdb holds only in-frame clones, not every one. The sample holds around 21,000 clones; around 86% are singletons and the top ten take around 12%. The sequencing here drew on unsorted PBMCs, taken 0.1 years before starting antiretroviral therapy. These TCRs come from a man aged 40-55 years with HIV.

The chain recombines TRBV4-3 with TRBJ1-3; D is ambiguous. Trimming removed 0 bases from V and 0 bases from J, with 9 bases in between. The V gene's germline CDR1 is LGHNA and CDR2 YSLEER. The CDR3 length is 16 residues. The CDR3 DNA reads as TGCGCCAGCAGCCAAGAGTCCGGTTTCTCTGGAAACACCATATATTTT. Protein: CASSQESGFSGNTIYF.

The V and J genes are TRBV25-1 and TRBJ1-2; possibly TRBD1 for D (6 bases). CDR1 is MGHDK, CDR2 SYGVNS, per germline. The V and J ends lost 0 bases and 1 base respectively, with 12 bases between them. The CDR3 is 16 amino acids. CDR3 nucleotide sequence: TGTGCCAGCAGTGAATATCGGCAGGGGCATAACTATGGCTACACCTTC. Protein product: CASSEYRQGHNYGYTF.

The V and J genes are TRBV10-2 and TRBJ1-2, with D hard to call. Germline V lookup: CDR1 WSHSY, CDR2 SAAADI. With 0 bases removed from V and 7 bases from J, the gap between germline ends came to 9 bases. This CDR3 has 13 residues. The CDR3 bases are TGCGCCAGCAGTGAGTCTTACGGGTCTGGCTACACCTTC. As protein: CASSESYGSGYTF.

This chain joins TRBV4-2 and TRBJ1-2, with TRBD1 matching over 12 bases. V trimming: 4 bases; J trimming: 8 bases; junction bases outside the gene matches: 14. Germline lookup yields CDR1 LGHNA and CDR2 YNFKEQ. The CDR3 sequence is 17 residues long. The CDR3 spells CASSPRSLGQGAGGYTF. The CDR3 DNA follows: TGTGCCAGCAGCCCCCGGTCCTTGGGACAGGGGGCAGGCGGCTACACCTTC.

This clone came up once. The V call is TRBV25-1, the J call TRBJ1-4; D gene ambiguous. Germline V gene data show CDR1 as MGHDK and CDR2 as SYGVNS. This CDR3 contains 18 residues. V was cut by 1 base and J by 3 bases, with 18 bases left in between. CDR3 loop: CASSESVTSSFPNEKLFF. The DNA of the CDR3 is TGTGCCAGCAGTGAATCAGTGACCTCCTCCTTCCCTAATGAAAAACTGTTTTTT.

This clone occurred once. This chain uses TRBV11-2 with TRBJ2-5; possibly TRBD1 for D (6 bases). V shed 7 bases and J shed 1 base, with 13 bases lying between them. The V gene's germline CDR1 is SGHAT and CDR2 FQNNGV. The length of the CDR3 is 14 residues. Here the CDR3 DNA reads TGTGCCAGCAACCAACAGGGTCCCCAAGAGACCCAGTACTTC. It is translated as CASNQQGPQETQYF.

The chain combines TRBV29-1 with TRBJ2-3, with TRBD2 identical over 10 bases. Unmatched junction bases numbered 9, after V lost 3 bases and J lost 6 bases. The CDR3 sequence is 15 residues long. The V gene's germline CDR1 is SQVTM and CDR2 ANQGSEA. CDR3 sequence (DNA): TGCAGCGTTGAGATGTTAGCGGGGGGCAGGGATACGCAGTATTTT. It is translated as CSVEMLAGGRDTQYF.

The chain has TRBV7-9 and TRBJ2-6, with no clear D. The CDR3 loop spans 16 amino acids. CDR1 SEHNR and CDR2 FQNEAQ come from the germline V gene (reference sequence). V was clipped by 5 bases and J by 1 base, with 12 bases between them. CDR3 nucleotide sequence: TGTGCCAGCAGCGTGGACGGGCAGTCTGGGGCCAACGTCCTGACTTTC. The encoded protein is CASSVDGQSGANVLTF. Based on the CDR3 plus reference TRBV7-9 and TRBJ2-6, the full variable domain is DTGVSQNPRHKITKRGQNVTFRCDPISEHNRLYWYRQTLGQGPEFLTYFQNEAQLEKSRLLSDRFSAERPKGSFSTLEIQRTEQGDSAMYLCASSVDGQSGANVLTFGAGSRLTVL.

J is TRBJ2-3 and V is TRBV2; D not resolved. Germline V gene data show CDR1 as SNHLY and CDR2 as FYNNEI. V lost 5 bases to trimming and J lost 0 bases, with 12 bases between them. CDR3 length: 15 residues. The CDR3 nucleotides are TGTGCCAGCAGTAAAGGACGGCTTAGCACAGATACGCAGTATTTT. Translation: CASSKGRLSTDTQYF.

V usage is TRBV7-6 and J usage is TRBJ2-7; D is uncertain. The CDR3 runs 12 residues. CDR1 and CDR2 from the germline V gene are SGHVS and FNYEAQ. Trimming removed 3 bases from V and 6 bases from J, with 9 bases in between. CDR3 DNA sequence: TGTGCCAGCAGCTTGCCGATCGGCGAGCAGTACTTC. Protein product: CASSLPIGEQYF. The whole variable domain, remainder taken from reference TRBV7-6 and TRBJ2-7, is GAGVSQSPRYKVTKRGQDVALRCDPISGHVSLYWYRQALGQGPEFLTYFNYEAQQDKSGLPNDRFSAERPEGSISTLTIQRTEQRDSAMYRCASSLPIGEQYFGPGTRLTVT.

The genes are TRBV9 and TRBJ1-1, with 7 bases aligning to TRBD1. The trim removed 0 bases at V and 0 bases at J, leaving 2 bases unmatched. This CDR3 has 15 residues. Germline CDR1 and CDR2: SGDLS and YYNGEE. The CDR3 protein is CASSVVDRMNTEAFF. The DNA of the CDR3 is TGTGCCAGCAGCGTAGTGGACAGGATGAACACTGAAGCTTTCTTT.

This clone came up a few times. This CDR3 is CASSIEAGANYEQYF. In DNA, the CDR3 is TGTGCCAGTAGTATAGAGGCAGGAGCCAACTACGAGCAGTACTTC. The rearrangement joins TRBV19 to TRBJ2-7; D not resolved. Germline V gene data show CDR1 as LNHDA and CDR2 as SQIVND (reference sequence). The CDR3 spans 15 residues. With 0 bases removed from V and 3 bases from J, the gap between germline ends came to 12 bases. The entire variable domain, with the rest obtained from reference TRBV19 and TRBJ2-7, is as follows: DGGITQSPKYLFRKEGQNVTLSCEQNLNHDAMYWYRQDPGQGLRLIYYSQIVNDFQKGDIAEGYSVSREKKESFPLTVTSAQKNPTAFYLCASSIEAGANYEQYFGPGTRLTVT.

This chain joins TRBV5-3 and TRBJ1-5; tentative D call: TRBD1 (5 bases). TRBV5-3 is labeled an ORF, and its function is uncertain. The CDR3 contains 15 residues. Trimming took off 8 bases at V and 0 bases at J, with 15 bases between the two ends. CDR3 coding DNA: TGTGCCAGCAGCGGGGACGGCTATAGCAATCAGCCCCAGCATTTT. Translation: CASSGDGYSNQPQHF.

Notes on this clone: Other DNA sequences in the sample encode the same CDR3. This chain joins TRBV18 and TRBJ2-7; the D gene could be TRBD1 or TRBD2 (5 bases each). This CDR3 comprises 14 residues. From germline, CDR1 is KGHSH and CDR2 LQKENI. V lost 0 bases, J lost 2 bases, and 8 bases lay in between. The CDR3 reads CASSPPGPTYEQYF. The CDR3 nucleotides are TGTGCCAGCTCACCACCGGGACCAACCTACGAGCAGTACTTC.

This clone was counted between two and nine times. DNA of the CDR3: TGCGCCAGCAGCTCATACAGGGCGAACACTGAAGCTTTCTTT. Its translation is CASSSYRANTEAFF. The chain combines TRBV5-1 with TRBJ1-1, with a possible D match to TRBD1 (6 bases). Deletions cut 3 bases from V and 1 base from J, with 10 bases between. Germline lookup yields CDR1 SGHRS and CDR2 YFSETQ. This CDR3 comprises 14 residues.

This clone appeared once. DNA for the CDR3: TGTGCCAGCAGCCCGCCTCAGGTAGCCTACAATGAGCAGTTCTTC. Its translation: CASSPPQVAYNEQFF. The chain is built from TRBV7-9 and TRBJ2-1, with D unresolved. This CDR3 is 15 amino acids long. V was trimmed by 5 bases and J by 2 bases, leaving 13 bases between them. The V gene's germline CDR1 is SEHNR and CDR2 FQNEAQ (reference sequence).

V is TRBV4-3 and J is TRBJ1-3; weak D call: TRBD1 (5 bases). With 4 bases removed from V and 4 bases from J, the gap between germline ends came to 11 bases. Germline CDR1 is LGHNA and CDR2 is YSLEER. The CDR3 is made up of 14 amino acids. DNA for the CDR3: TGCGCCAGCAGCCCCCGGGACGTAGGAAACACCATATATTTT. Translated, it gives CASSPRDVGNTIYF.